This T cell receptor beta chain was captured in a study of T cells in Graves' hyperthyroidism and ophthalmopathy. Germline CDR1 is LGHNA and CDR2 is YNFKEQ. V gave up 6 bases and J gave up 5 bases; unmatched junction bases: 13. The CDR3 length is 16 residues. RNA transcripts provided the source from which TCR beta CDR3 regions were amplified. The HTBI primer set drove a first-round RT-PCR of the TCR CDR3. One entry per CDR3 protein, called by TCRdb with MiXCR from the multiplex PCR reads. This sample has hundreds of thousands of distinct CDR3 sequences; around 17% occur once, and the top ten carry about 48%. This clonotype was seen ten or more times.

The chain uses TRBV4-2 and TRBJ2-7; 10 positions agree with TRBD1. The sequenced sample consisted of blood. This TCR came from a man aged 35 to 55 with Graves' hyperthyroidism. CDR3 coding DNA: TGTGCCAGCAGTCGGGACAGGGGCTCCTCTCGGGACGAGCAGTACTTC. Its protein product is CASSRDRGSSRDEQYF.